Shown below are 21 T cell receptor beta chains from a single sample sequenced in a study of shared clonotypes between healthy human individuals. Clones were sequenced by immunoSEQ multiplex PCR, and TCRdb holds only the in-frame ones, with some missing. The data contain roughly 2.6 million clones, around nine tenths of them singletons. Sequenced sample: naive CD4+ T cells sorted from blood. Described subset: CD45RA+ positively selected. Every receptor here comes from a man in his late teens or twenties in good health.

Only one count was recorded for this clone. J is TRBJ2-5 and V is TRBV10-1, with a weak D call TRBD1 (6 bases). Trimming removed 0 bases at V and 4 bases at J, with 18 bases between. Germline loops: CDR1 WNHNN, CDR2 SYGVQD (reference sequence). The CDR3 has 17 amino acids. DNA for the CDR3: TGCGCCAGCAGTGAGTCGGGATTAGGCAGGGGTCGAGAGACCCAGTACTTC. Its protein is CASSESGLGRGRETQYF.

The V and J genes are TRBV9 and TRBJ2-7, with 10 bases matching TRBD2. The CDR3 covers 14 residues. Germline assignment: CDR1 SGDLS and CDR2 YYNGEE. V gave up 2 bases and J gave up 7 bases; unmatched junction bases: 6. CDR3 loop: CASSVASGGREQYF. CDR3 nucleotides: TGTGCCAGCAGCGTCGCTAGCGGGGGACGGGAGCAGTACTTC.

A single count supports this clone. V gene TRBV6-5 combines with J gene TRBJ1-2; D might be TRBD1 (5 bases). The CDR3 totals 15 residues. Germline V gene sequence: CDR1 MNHEY, CDR2 SVGAGI. The V end was cut by 2 bases, the J end by 4 bases, with 14 bases between. The CDR3 nucleotides read TGTGCCAGCAGTTACGCCCCAGGGCGTGCCTATGGCTACACCTTC. Its translation is CASSYAPGRAYGYTF.

About this clone: Distinct nucleotide sequences in the sample also encode this CDR3. The chain recombines TRBV20-1 with TRBJ1-1; D may be TRBD1 (5 bases). The CDR3 extends over 11 amino acids. Germline CDR1 and CDR2: DFQATT and SNEGSKA (reference sequence). Trimming removed 6 bases at V and 5 bases at J, with 10 bases between. Written as DNA, the CDR3 is TGCAGTGCCCAGGGAGGGACTGAAGCTTTCTTT. This translates into CSAQGGTEAFF.

This clone was recorded only once. A read error may account for a junction end that differs from germline. The chain recombines TRBV7-7 with TRBJ1-1; D might be TRBD1 (6 bases). CDR3 size: 15 residues. Germline CDR1 SSHAT, CDR2 FNYEAQ (reference sequence). CDR3 residues: CASSPLQGMNTEAFF. The CDR3 DNA is TGTGCTAGCAGCCCACTACAGGGTATGAACACTGAAGCTTTCTTT.

The rearrangement joins TRBV6-1 to TRBJ2-3, with no clear D. V dropped 7 bases and J dropped 6 bases, with 8 bases sitting between them. The CDR3 loop spans 11 amino acids. Per germline, CDR1 MNHNS and CDR2 SASEGT. In DNA, the CDR3 is TGTGCCAGCATAGGCCTGGATACGCAGTATTTT. Its translation is CASIGLDTQYF.

The chain's CDR3 is CASSPKPSAGRAFF. The DNA for the CDR3 is TGTGCCAGCAGCCCGAAACCGTCAGCGGGTAGGGCTTTCTTT. V is TRBV6-5 and J is TRBJ1-1; D uncertain. Looked up from germline, CDR1 is MNHEY and CDR2 is SVGAGI. This CDR3 contains 14 residues. Trimming took off 6 bases at V and 11 bases at J, with 22 bases between the two ends.

V is TRBV29-1 and J is TRBJ1-4; 7 nucleotides match TRBD1. The V segment lost 5 bases and the J segment 8 bases; nucleotides outside the gene matches: 8. The CDR3 covers 13 residues. Germline V gives CDR1 SQVTM, CDR2 ANQGSEA. CDR3 sequence: CSVSAGGREKLFF. In DNA, the CDR3 is TGCAGCGTTTCGGCAGGGGGTAGGGAAAAACTGTTTTTT.

The chain has TRBV10-1 and TRBJ2-4, with no clear D. Trimming stripped 10 bases from V and 0 bases from J, with 16 bases between. This CDR3 comprises 15 residues. Germline CDR1 and CDR2: WNHNN and SYGVQD (reference sequence). The CDR3 spells CATLPRPVAKNIQYF. CDR3 bases: TGCGCCACCCTCCCCCGTCCAGTAGCCAAAAACATTCAGTACTTC.

V is TRBV7-2 and J is TRBJ2-3; possible D gene TRBD2, 6 bases. Germline V gene data show CDR1 as SGHTA and CDR2 as FQGNSA. The CDR3 spans 15 residues. V was shortened by 1 base and J by 5 bases, with 13 bases between the two germline ends. The CDR3 sequence: CASSLEGRYGDTQYF. In DNA form, the CDR3 reads TGTGCCAGCAGCTTAGAAGGGAGGTATGGAGATACGCAGTATTTT. The full variable domain, its missing parts supplied by reference TRBV7-2 and TRBJ2-3, is GAGVSQSPSNKVTEKGKDVELRCDPISGHTALYWYRQSLGQGLEFLIYFQGNSAPDKSGLPSDRFSAERTGGSVSTLTIQRTQQEDSAVYLCASSLEGRYGDTQYFGPGTRLTVL.

The rearrangement links TRBV11-2 to TRBJ2-7, with TRBD2 matching 8 bases. The CDR3 runs 15 residues. Per the germline V gene, CDR1 is SGHAT and CDR2 is FQNNGV. Germline trimming cut 5 bases from V and 2 bases from J; bases unmatched to any gene: 8. The chain's CDR3 is CASSLLADPPYEQYF. The CDR3, as DNA: TGTGCCAGCAGCCTACTAGCGGATCCCCCCTACGAGCAGTACTTC.

The rearrangement joins TRBV6-1 to TRBJ1-1; D uncertain. V lost 0 bases and J lost 11, with 10 bases in between. Germline CDR1 is MNHNS and CDR2 is SASEGT. The CDR3 has 12 residues. CDR3 loop: CASSEALPSAFF. The CDR3 nucleotides read TGTGCCAGCAGTGAAGCTCTCCCGAGCGCTTTCTTT.

The J gene is TRBJ2-5, the V gene TRBV6-5; 7 bases fit TRBD1. V dropped 6 bases and J dropped 6; count of bases not matched to a gene: 7. This CDR3 comprises 13 residues. Germline V CDR1 and CDR2: MNHEY, SVGAGI. CDR3 sequence (DNA): TGTGCCAGCAGAGAGACAGGGCTACAGACCCAGTACTTC. Translated, it gives CASRETGLQTQYF.

Of note for this clone: Its ends do not fully match the called genes, so a read error is possible. The V gene is TRBV18, the J gene TRBJ2-5, with D maybe TRBD1 (5 bases). Germline V gene sequence: CDR1 KGHSH, CDR2 LQKENI. The CDR3 has 14 residues. CDR3 loop: CASSPMEGQEAQYF. CDR3 coding DNA: TGTGCCAGCTCACCAATGGAAGGACAAGAGGCCCAGTACTTC.

The chain joins TRBV11-3 to TRBJ2-5, with a weak D call TRBD1 (6 bases). The better agreement between TRBJ2-7 and the DNA end casts doubt on the J call. The germline CDR1 and CDR2 sequences are SGHNT and YENEEA. The CDR3 extends over 16 amino acids. CDR3 region: CASSLVQNRDVYEQYF. The CDR3 nucleotides are TGTGCCAGCAGCTTAGTACAAAACAGGGACGTCTACGAGCAGTACTTC.

V gene TRBV10-2 combines with J gene TRBJ2-3, with 7 bases that match TRBD2. The CDR3 spans 15 residues. Germline values: CDR1 WSHSY, CDR2 SAAADI. The ends lost 6 bases at V and 0 bases at J; junction bases unmatched: 6. Here the CDR3 DNA reads TGCGCCAGCAGGACTAGCAGATTAAGCACAGATACGCAGTATTTT. This codes for CASRTSRLSTDTQYF.

This clone is a singleton in its sample. This chain uses TRBV28 with TRBJ2-1; 7 bases agree with TRBD2. This CDR3 region has 15 residues. CDR1 and CDR2 from the germline V gene are MDHEN and SYDVKM. V was clipped by 6 bases and J by 0 bases; unmatched bases: 5. The CDR3 sequence: CASSPTSASYNEQFF. The CDR3 nucleotides read TGTGCCAGCAGCCCTACTAGCGCCTCCTACAATGAGCAGTTCTTC.

The gene calls are TRBV7-2 and TRBJ2-7, with D hard to call. The germline V gene encodes CDR1 SGHTA and CDR2 FQGNSA. There are 13 residues in the CDR3. Trimming pared 3 bases from V and 3 bases from J, leaving 9 bases between. CDR3 sequence: CASSFPGVYEQYF. For the CDR3, the DNA is TGTGCCAGCAGCTTCCCCGGAGTCTACGAGCAGTACTTC.

V is TRBV6-6 and J is TRBJ2-7; unclear D gene. V was cut by 4 bases and J by 0 bases, with 13 bases left in between. The CDR3 contains 15 residues. Germline V gene lookup returns CDR1 MNHNY and CDR2 SVGAGI (reference sequence). The CDR3 loop is CASSSPRAGSYEQYF. The CDR3 DNA reads TGTGCCAGCAGTTCCCCCCGGGCAGGCTCCTACGAGCAGTACTTC.

V gene TRBV10-2 combines with J gene TRBJ1-2; D uncertain. The CDR3 is 16 residues long. From germline, CDR1 is WSHSY and CDR2 SAAADI. Trimming removed 4 bases from V and 0 bases from J, with 15 bases in between. The CDR3 DNA sequence: TGCGCCAGCAGTGCCCCAGCCAGCACATCTAACTATGGCTACACCTTC. Translating gives CASSAPASTSNYGYTF.

The chain is built from TRBV2 and TRBJ1-2; D remains unclear. Between the trimmed V and J ends, which lost 6 bases and 4 bases, there was a span of 12 bases. Germline CDR1 SNHLY, CDR2 FYNNEI. The CDR3 loop spans 13 amino acids. The CDR3 sequence is CASRGDVSYGYTF. In DNA form, the CDR3 reads TGTGCCAGCAGGGGTGACGTGTCCTATGGCTACACCTTC.